One and the same sample provided the 23 T cell receptor beta chains below, sequenced in a study of Graves' ophthalmopathy and Graves' hyperthyroidism. Investigators amplified TCR beta CDR3 regions from RNA transcripts. Following a first-round RT-PCR that used HTBI primers, a second-round multiplex PCR was carried out. TCRdb passed the multiplex PCR reads through MiXCR, listing each CDR3 protein once. Among approximately 150,000 distinct CDR3 sequences listed, around 40% were seen once. Sequencing input: peripheral blood. These TCRs come from a man aged 25 to 40 with Graves' ophthalmopathy.

This clonotype was seen at least ten times. V and J are TRBV28 and TRBJ2-5; D uncertain. Germline CDR1 and CDR2: MDHEN and SYDVKM. This CDR3 is built from 12 residues. With 6 bases removed from V and 5 bases from J, the gap between germline ends came to 10 bases. The CDR3 protein is CASRFRDETQYF. The CDR3 DNA is TGTGCCAGCAGATTTAGGGATGAGACCCAGTACTTC. The entire variable domain, with the rest obtained from reference TRBV28 and TRBJ2-5, is as follows: DVKVTQSSRYLVKRTGEKVFLECVQDMDHENMFWYRQDPGLGLRLIYFSYDVKMKEKGDIPEGYSVSREKKERFSLILESASTNQTSMYLCASRFRDETQYFGPGTRLLVL.

This rearrangement joins TRBV6-2 or TRBV6-3 to TRBJ2-7; D gene uncertain. V lost 4 bases and J 4 bases, leaving 8 bases between the germline ends. This CDR3 is 12 amino acids long. Looked up from germline, CDR1 is MNHEY and CDR2 is SVGEGT. The CDR3 region is CASSWTAYEQYF. The CDR3 DNA reads as TGTGCCAGCAGTTGGACCGCATACGAGCAGTACTTC.

The chain links TRBV6-1 to TRBJ2-2, with D perhaps given as TRBD1 or TRBD2 (5 bases each). Trimming left V 10 bases short and J 7 bases short, with 16 bases between. This CDR3 spans 13 amino acids. Germline V gives CDR1 MNHNS, CDR2 SASEGT. The chain's CDR3 is CATFRELGGELFF. In DNA form, the CDR3 reads TGTGCCACCTTCAGGGAGTTGGGCGGGGAGCTGTTTTTT.

To note about this clonotype: One end of the junction does not line up with germline, which may come from a read error. The genes are TRBV15 and TRBJ2-7; D possibly corresponds to TRBD2 (5 bases). The CDR3 covers 12 residues. Germline CDR1 is LNHNV and CDR2 is YYDKDF (reference sequence). The chain's CDR3 is CTTSTTLAEQYF. In DNA form, the CDR3 reads TGTACCACCAGCACCACTCTAGCCGAGCAGTACTTC.

The chain joins TRBV27 to TRBJ2-5; D is perhaps TRBD1 or TRBD2 (5 bases each). V lost 5 bases to trimming and J lost 10 bases, with 23 bases between them. This CDR3 contains 15 residues. CDR1 MNHEY and CDR2 SMNVEV come from the germline V gene (reference sequence). CDR3 sequence: CASSRGRDGSRFQYF. The CDR3 DNA reads TGTGCCAGCAGTCGGGGACGGGACGGTTCGCGATTCCAGTACTTC.

The rearrangement uses TRBV7-9 and TRBJ1-1, with no clear D. Trimming removed 0 bases from V and 11 bases from J, with 10 bases in between. The CDR3 runs 12 residues. Germline V gives CDR1 SEHNR, CDR2 FQNEAQ (reference sequence). In DNA form, the CDR3 reads TGTGCCAGCAGCTTAGCGGCGGGTTGGGCTTTCTTT. Residues: CASSLAAGWAFF.

Ten or more counts support this clonotype. V and J are TRBV5-1 and TRBJ2-5, with D maybe TRBD2 (5 bases). Germline V lookup: CDR1 SGHRS, CDR2 YFSETQ. This CDR3 is 11 amino acids long. The V and J ends lost 4 bases and 7 bases respectively, with 8 bases between them. CDR3 bases: TGCGCCAGCAGCCGGGAAGGGACCCAGTACTTC. As protein: CASSREGTQYF.

This clonotype has ten or more counts. The gene calls are TRBV7-8 and TRBJ2-7, with a tentative D call TRBD2 (6 bases). Germline V gene sequence: CDR1 SGHVS, CDR2 FQNEAQ. This CDR3 spans 17 amino acids. V was pared by 3 bases and J by 2 bases, with 20 bases between. CDR3 sequence reads: CASSFSTYGGPTYEQYF. DNA for the CDR3: TGTGCCAGCAGCTTCTCGACATACGGGGGACCCACCTACGAGCAGTACTTC.

This clonotype came up once. The chain carries TRBV29-1 and TRBJ1-2, with TRBD1 matching over 7 bases. The CDR3 totals 13 residues. CDR1 SQVTM and CDR2 ANQGSEA come from the germline V gene. The junction had 6 bases not matched to a gene; V was cut back by 6 bases and J by 2 bases. The CDR3, as DNA: TGCAGCGTCGAGGGGACAGCAAACTATGGCTACACCTTC. Its protein product is CSVEGTANYGYTF.

The genes are TRBV12-3 or TRBV12-4 and TRBJ2-7, with a weak D call TRBD1 (6 bases). Between the trimmed V and J ends, which lost 6 bases and 2 bases, there was a span of 11 bases. The CDR3 length is 13 residues. CDR3 in DNA: TGTGCCAGCAGCTCACAGGGCCCCTACGAGCAGTACTTC. This encodes CASSSQGPYEQYF.

This clonotype was seen at least ten times. The chain links TRBV19 to TRBJ1-1; D is perhaps TRBD1 (6 bases). V was pared by 2 bases and J by 0 bases, with 19 bases between. This CDR3 has 18 amino acids. The germline CDR1 and CDR2 sequences are LNHDA and SQIVND (reference sequence). CDR3 amino acids: CASSIRVWTANMNTEAFF. The CDR3 DNA sequence: TGTGCCAGTAGTATACGGGTTTGGACAGCTAATATGAACACTGAAGCTTTCTTT.

The chain recombines TRBV6-2 or TRBV6-3 with TRBJ2-7, with TRBD2 as a possible D gene (7 bases). The V and J ends lost 6 bases and 2 bases respectively, with 17 bases between them. Germline V gene sequence: CDR1 MNHEY, CDR2 SVGEGT. The CDR3 sequence is 15 residues long. For the CDR3, the DNA is TGTGCCAGCAGCCCACTAAGGGGGGGAGCCTACGAGCAGTACTTC. Translation: CASSPLRGGAYEQYF.

In its sample, this clonotype was seen many times. This rearrangement joins TRBV12-3 or TRBV12-4 to TRBJ2-7; possibly TRBD1 or TRBD2 for D (5 bases each). The CDR3 has 14 residues. The V and J ends lost 3 bases and 6 bases respectively, with 15 bases between them. Here the CDR3 DNA reads TGTGCCAGCAGTTTTTCCCACGGGGCTTCCGAGCAGTACTTC. This gives the protein CASSFSHGASEQYF.

This rearrangement joins TRBV12-3 or TRBV12-4 to TRBJ1-2; D ambiguous. This CDR3 region has 15 residues. Deletions cut 6 bases from V and 4 bases from J, with 18 bases between. The chain's CDR3 is CASRPPGGISYGYTF. CDR3 in DNA: TGTGCCAGCAGACCCCCGGGAGGGATAAGCTATGGCTACACCTTC.

This clonotype was seen repeatedly, ten times or more. The chain has TRBV20-1 and TRBJ1-6; 10 bases match TRBD1. The J segment lost 5 bases and the V segment lost 6 bases, leaving 7 bases of the junction unmatched. Looked up from germline, CDR1 is DFQATT and CDR2 is SNEGSKA (reference sequence). CDR3 length equals 15 residues. This CDR3 reads CSARSGTGDNSPLHF. The CDR3, as DNA: TGCAGTGCCAGATCCGGGACAGGGGATAATTCACCCCTCCACTTT.

V is TRBV7-2 and J is TRBJ1-1; D unclear. The CDR3 covers 13 residues. V dropped 3 bases and J dropped 5 bases, with 10 bases sitting between them. Germline CDR1 and CDR2: SGHTA and FQGNSA. CDR3 in amino acids: CASSLDVWTEAFF. DNA of the CDR3: TGTGCCAGCAGCTTGGACGTCTGGACTGAAGCTTTCTTT.

At least ten counts were recorded for this clonotype. V is TRBV5-1 and J is TRBJ1-1; 8 bases align to TRBD1. Unmatched junction bases numbered 8, after V lost 0 bases and J lost 4 bases. This CDR3 region has 16 residues. Germline-derived CDR1 and CDR2 are SGHRS and YFSETQ. CDR3 region: CASSLDRTGMSTEAFF. The CDR3 region has the DNA TGCGCCAGCAGCTTGGATCGGACAGGGATGAGCACTGAAGCTTTCTTT.

This clonotype came up many times. The chain has TRBV9 and TRBJ2-2; 9 bases are shared with TRBD1. The germline V gene encodes CDR1 SGDLS and CDR2 YYNGEE. The CDR3 is 16 residues long. Losses at the gene ends were 3 bases for V and 4 bases for J; bases not matched to a gene: 7. The CDR3 loop reads CASSARDRVITGELFF. Written as DNA, the CDR3 is TGTGCCAGCAGCGCCCGGGACAGGGTAATCACCGGGGAGCTGTTTTTT. Full variable domain (rest looked up from reference TRBV9 and TRBJ2-2): DSGVTQTPKHLITATGQRVTLRCSPRSGDLSVYWYQQSLDQGLQFLIQYYNGEERAKGNILERFSAQQFPDLHSELNLSSLELGDSALYFCASSARDRVITGELFFGEGSRLTVL.

The V gene is TRBV4-1, the J gene TRBJ1-2; a weak D match, TRBD1 (6 bases). The germline CDR1 and CDR2 sequences are MGHRA and YSYEKL. V was shortened by 2 bases and J by 2 bases, with 12 bases between the two germline ends. CDR3 length equals 15 residues. For the CDR3, the DNA is TGCGCCAGCAGCCAAACGTTGCAGGGGAACTATGGCTACACCTTC. Protein sequence: CASSQTLQGNYGYTF.

In DNA form, the CDR3 reads TGTGCCAGCAGTATTGGAGGGGCCTACGAGCAGTACTTC. Amino acids: CASSIGGAYEQYF. This chain joins TRBV27 and TRBJ2-7, with a weak D call TRBD2 (6 bases). The CDR3 runs 13 residues. V was shortened by 5 bases and J by 2 bases, with 10 bases between the two germline ends. Germline V gene lookup returns CDR1 MNHEY and CDR2 SMNVEV (reference sequence).

The rearrangement links TRBV7-3 to TRBJ1-2; TRBD1 is a possible D gene (6 bases). V lost 5 bases, J lost 6 bases, and 16 bases lay in between. This CDR3 contains 14 residues. Per the germline V gene, CDR1 is SGHTA and CDR2 is FQGTGA. The CDR3 sequence: CASSPYTGTDGYTF. The CDR3 DNA follows: TGTGCCAGCAGCCCCTACACAGGGACCGATGGCTACACCTTC.

There are many counts of this clonotype. The V and J genes are TRBV29-1 and TRBJ1-1; D possibly corresponds to TRBD1 (6 bases). CDR3 length: 14 amino acids. Germline V gives CDR1 SQVTM, CDR2 ANQGSEA. The V and J ends lost 6 bases and 2 bases respectively, with 16 bases between them. The CDR3 coding sequence is TGCAGCGTCCCCGAGTGGACAGACAACACTGAAGCTTTCTTT. Translation gives CSVPEWTDNTEAFF.

Only a few counts were recorded for this clonotype. This chain joins TRBV12-3 or TRBV12-4 and TRBJ1-1; 9 bases agree with TRBD1. CDR3 size: 15 residues. The V segment lost 2 bases and the J segment 0 bases; nucleotides outside the gene matches: 1. The CDR3 bases are TGTGCCAGCAGTTTAAACAGGGGGCTGAACACTGAAGCTTTCTTT. Residues: CASSLNRGLNTEAFF.